These 21 T cell receptor beta chains share one sample of origin, sequenced in a study of cytomegalovirus exposure and HLA in healthy donors. PCR involved 60 Vbeta and 13 Jbeta primers. Here immunoSEQ multiplex PCR was the method, and the copy in TCRdb shows in-frame clones only, minus some. The repertoire holds around 200,000 clones, with over 70% as singletons. Sequencing used PBMCs. Source of these receptors: a female donor in good health and CMV-seronegative.

J is TRBJ1-5 and V is TRBV7-9; D is perhaps TRBD1 (5 bases). V dropped 1 base and J dropped 4 bases, with 11 bases sitting between them. There are 15 residues in the CDR3. CDR1 and CDR2 from the germline V gene are SEHNR and FQNEAQ (reference sequence). In nucleotides, the CDR3 is TGTGCCAGCAGCTTAGGCGCCCAGGGTAATCAGCCCCAGCATTTT. This codes for CASSLGAQGNQPQHF.

The rearrangement uses TRBV25-1 and TRBJ1-1; 7 bases line up with TRBD1. CDR3 length: 14 amino acids. Trimming took 7 bases from V and 3 from J; bases not matched to a gene: 8. CDR1 is MGHDK, CDR2 SYGVNS, per germline. This CDR3 reads CASTQLTGDTEAFF. As DNA, the CDR3 is TGTGCCAGCACTCAATTAACAGGGGACACTGAAGCTTTCTTT.

This clone was observed a single time. This chain uses TRBV27 with TRBJ1-2; 7 positions match TRBD1. V was clipped by 4 bases and J by 3 bases; unmatched bases: 8. CDR1 and CDR2 (germline): MNHEY, SMNVEV (reference sequence). This CDR3 is built from 15 residues. CDR3 DNA: TGTGCCAGCAGTTCAACAGGGGCCCGGGACTATGGCTACACCTTC. It is translated as CASSSTGARDYGYTF.

This chain joins TRBV28 and TRBJ2-1, with D perhaps matching TRBD2 (6 bases). Germline V gives CDR1 MDHEN, CDR2 SYDVKM. V lost 5 bases and J 8 bases, leaving 16 bases between the germline ends. The CDR3 length is 14 residues. As DNA, the CDR3 is TGTGCCAGCAGTCGTCGACTAGAATCCGATGAGCAGTTCTTC. Protein: CASSRRLESDEQFF.

The gene calls are TRBV7-7 and TRBJ2-5; 8 bases map to TRBD2. The V gene end was trimmed by 1 base and the J gene end by 2 bases; junction bases not matched to a gene: 6. Germline V gene sequence: CDR1 SSHAT, CDR2 FNYEAQ (reference sequence). The CDR3 is made up of 16 amino acids. The CDR3 DNA reads as TGTGCCAGCAGCTTAGGATTTTCGGGGGGGCAAGAGACCCAGTACTTC. Translating gives CASSLGFSGGQETQYF.

The V gene is TRBV10-3, the J gene TRBJ2-1, with D tentatively TRBD1 (5 bases). Germline assignment: CDR1 ENHRY and CDR2 SYGVKD. V lost 1 base to trimming and J lost 9 bases, with 16 bases between them. The CDR3 runs to 15 residues. The CDR3, as DNA: TGTGCCATCAGTGAGTACCCCCAAAACAGGTTTGAGCAGTTCTTC. It is translated as CAISEYPQNRFEQFF.

The chain couples TRBV27 to TRBJ2-1, with no clear D. The V and J ends lost 6 bases and 1 base respectively, with 10 bases between them. This CDR3 is 14 amino acids long. The germline V gene has CDR1 MNHEY and CDR2 SMNVEV (reference sequence). CDR3 sequence reads: CASSEFLSYNEQFF. CDR3 sequence (DNA): TGTGCCAGCAGCGAGTTTTTATCCTACAATGAGCAGTTCTTC.

The gene calls are TRBV30 and TRBJ2-5; TRBD2 might be the D (7 bases). In germline, CDR1 is GTSNPN, CDR2 SVGIG (reference sequence). The V and J ends lost 3 bases and 2 bases respectively, with 13 bases between them. The CDR3 sequence is 14 residues long. This CDR3 reads CAWRQGGGQETQYF. The CDR3 nucleotides are TGTGCCTGGAGACAGGGAGGGGGTCAAGAGACCCAGTACTTC.

The V and J genes are TRBV29-1 and TRBJ1-1; the D is unclear. The CDR3 length is 13 residues. Germline CDR1 is SQVTM and CDR2 is ANQGSEA. The V end was cut by 6 bases, the J end by 1 base, with 12 bases between. The CDR3 DNA follows: TGCAGCGTAGAAATAGCGGGGAACACTGAAGCTTTCTTT. Protein product: CSVEIAGNTEAFF. Complete variable domain (other parts from reference TRBV29-1 and TRBJ1-1): SAVISQKPSRDICQRGTSLTIQCQVDSQVTMMFWYRQQPGQSLTLIATANQGSEATYESGFVIDKFPISRPNLTFSTLTVSNMSPEDSSIYLCSVEIAGNTEAFFGQGTRLTVV.

The CDR3 loop is CASSLEGYSTDTQYF. The CDR3 coding sequence is TGTGCCAGCAGCTTAGAGGGCTACTCCACAGATACGCAGTATTTT. The gene calls are TRBV5-6 and TRBJ2-3; a weak D match, TRBD2 (5 bases). Germline CDR1 reads SGHDT; CDR2 reads YYEEEE. Trimming took off 2 bases at V and 2 bases at J, with 12 bases between the two ends. The CDR3 runs to 15 residues.

This clone has just a few counts. CDR3 DNA sequence: TGTGCCGGCTTCGGACTAGCGGGTGGGAACACCGGGGAGCTGTTTTTT. Its translation is CAGFGLAGGNTGELFF. The V call is TRBV6-7, the J call TRBJ2-2; 11 nucleotides match TRBD2. TRBV6-7 is an open reading frame, and its role is uncertain. CDR3 length: 16 amino acids. The V segment lost 11 bases and the J segment 1 base; nucleotides outside the gene matches: 9.

V usage is TRBV2 and J usage is TRBJ1-6; D is possibly TRBD1 (5 bases). V was pared by 4 bases and J by 5 bases, with 15 bases between. Germline CDR1 is SNHLY and CDR2 is FYNNEI. The CDR3 totals 16 residues. CDR3 nucleotides: TGTGCCAGCAGTGGTAGTTTTCGGGGGAATAATTCACCCCTCCACTTT. Amino acids: CASSGSFRGNNSPLHF.

The J gene is TRBJ1-1, the V gene TRBV6-6; TRBD1 matches 10 bases. The germline V gene has CDR1 MNHNY and CDR2 SVGAGI (reference sequence). The CDR3 consists of 15 residues. Losses at the gene ends were 5 bases for V and 2 bases for J; bases not matched to a gene: 5. CDR3 DNA: TGTGCCAGCAGTCTCGGACAGGGGGTTAACACTGAAGCTTTCTTT. Encoded protein: CASSLGQGVNTEAFF.

This chain connects TRBV9 to TRBJ1-1; D remains ambiguous. Trimming took off 0 bases at V and 8 bases at J, with 11 bases between the two ends. Per the germline V gene, CDR1 is SGDLS and CDR2 is YYNGEE. The CDR3 has 13 residues. CDR3: CASSVELEREAFF. CDR3 in DNA: TGTGCCAGCAGCGTAGAACTGGAGCGAGAAGCTTTCTTT. Full variable domain (rest looked up from reference TRBV9 and TRBJ1-1): DSGVTQTPKHLITATGQRVTLRCSPRSGDLSVYWYQQSLDQGLQFLIQYYNGEERAKGNILERFSAQQFPDLHSELNLSSLELGDSALYFCASSVELEREAFFGQGTRLTVV.

The chain is built from TRBV19 and TRBJ1-1; unclear D gene. Germline CDR1 LNHDA, CDR2 SQIVND (reference sequence). The CDR3 spans 14 residues. Trimming shortened V by 9 bases and J by 5 bases, and 19 bases separated the two germline ends. The CDR3 DNA sequence: TGTGCCAGCCTAGAGCGGGGATTGGGAACTGAAGCTTTCTTT. Residues: CASLERGLGTEAFF.

This sequence joins TRBV5-4 and TRBJ2-7; 7 bases line up with TRBD2. V was clipped by 2 bases and J by 0 bases; unmatched bases: 5. Germline-derived CDR1 and CDR2 are SGHNT and YYREEE (reference sequence). The CDR3 loop spans 15 amino acids. CDR3 region: CASSLGGGLSYEQYF. Written as DNA, the CDR3 is TGTGCCAGCAGCTTAGGCGGGGGTCTCTCCTACGAGCAGTACTTC.

The chain carries TRBV19 and TRBJ2-1; 11 nucleotides align to TRBD2. This CDR3 spans 20 amino acids. V lost 1 base, J lost 7 bases, and 18 bases stayed unmatched. Germline V gene sequence: CDR1 LNHDA, CDR2 SQIVND (reference sequence). The DNA for the CDR3 is TGTGCCAGTAGTATAGGAGGGGCACTAGCGGGGGCCCTAAGGGGGAATGAGCAGTTCTTC. It codes for CASSIGGALAGALRGNEQFF. The complete variable domain, with remaining parts taken from reference TRBV19 and TRBJ2-1, reads DGGITQSPKYLFRKEGQNVTLSCEQNLNHDAMYWYRQDPGQGLRLIYYSQIVNDFQKGDIAEGYSVSREKKESFPLTVTSAQKNPTAFYLCASSIGGALAGALRGNEQFFGPGTRLTVL.

V and J are TRBV5-1 and TRBJ2-3; 9 bases map to TRBD1. The CDR3 runs 14 residues. Germline loops: CDR1 SGHRS, CDR2 YFSETQ. V lost 0 bases to trimming and J lost 6 bases; unmatched junction nucleotides: 2. CDR3 nucleotides: TGCGCCAGCAGCTTGGCGGACAGGGGCGATACGCAGTATTTT. Translated: CASSLADRGDTQYF. Full variable domain (missing parts from reference TRBV5-1 and TRBJ2-3): KAGVTQTPRYLIKTRGQQVTLSCSPISGHRSVSWYQQTPGQGLQFLFEYFSETQRNKGNFPGRFSGRQFSNSRSEMNVSTLELGDSALYLCASSLADRGDTQYFGPGTRLTVL.

This chain joins TRBV7-8 and TRBJ2-7, with TRBD1 identical over 10 bases. The V gene's germline CDR1 is SGHVS and CDR2 FQNEAQ. This CDR3 has 18 amino acids. The J segment lost 3 bases and the V segment lost 3 bases, leaving 14 bases of the junction unmatched. CDR3 DNA: TGTGCCAGCAGCTTTATCGGGACAGGGGTTGATATTTACTACGAGCAGTACTTC. Residues: CASSFIGTGVDIYYEQYF.

The chain couples TRBV6-5 to TRBJ1-2; TRBD1 might be the D (5 bases). CDR1 is MNHEY, CDR2 SVGAGI, per germline. V was pared by 8 bases and J by 5 bases, with 15 bases between. The CDR3 runs to 13 residues. The CDR3 loop reads CASRPTEVYGYTF. The CDR3 DNA is TGTGCCAGCCGCCCGACAGAAGTTTATGGCTACACCTTC.

The J gene is TRBJ2-7, the V gene TRBV5-4; the match to TRBD1 covers 7 bases. Looked up from germline, CDR1 is SGHNT and CDR2 is YYREEE (reference sequence). V was clipped by 4 bases and J by 0 bases; unmatched bases: 7. The CDR3 has 15 amino acids. In nucleotides, the CDR3 is TGTGCCAGCAGCCCGACCGGGACAGCCTCCTACGAGCAGTACTTC. Its protein is CASSPTGTASYEQYF.